This TCR beta chain was observed in a study of blood T cell repertoires in COVID-19. At the level of the study: PBMCs, B-cell-depleted T cells, or T cells were the source of the cDNA or gDNA that made up the material.

Original processing methods: Estimation of nucleated cell counts relied on the amplification of reference gene primers. The protocol was immunoSEQ multiplex PCR, while the TCRdb copy is restricted to in-frame clones and leaves out a portion. That table gives V, J and clone size, and the DNA gave D and trimming. The profile covers fewer than 300,000 clones, with approximately 91% appearing a single time and 9.4% taken by the ten largest. With 5 bases clipped from V and 0 bases from J, the junction kept 7 bases outside the gene matches. Germline V gives CDR1 SGHVS, CDR2 FNYEAQ. This CDR3 has 16 amino acids.

Sequenced input: peripheral blood. The chain employs TRBV7-6 and TRBJ2-7, with 10 bases fitting TRBD1. The TCR was taken from a man younger than 35 with active or convalescent COVID-19. The CDR3 DNA sequence: TGTGCCAGCAGCACTCCGGGACAGGGGAGCTCCTACGAGCAGTACTTC. It yields the protein CASSTPGQGSSYEQYF.